This T cell receptor beta chain was found in a study of T cell repertoires in cytomegalovirus infection. TCRdb ran MiXCR on the reads and lists one entry per CDR3 protein. Of around 900,000 distinct CDR3 sequences in the sample, approximately 31% were seen once. The CDR3 spans 15 residues. J lost 0 bases, V lost 5 bases, and 6 bases had no gene match. CDR1 is MGHRA and CDR2 is YSYEKL in the germline V gene. Regarding this clonotype: The antigen remains undetermined.

V gene TRBV4-1 combines with J gene TRBJ2-5, with TRBD2 matching over 7 bases. Sequences were derived from cultured CD8+ T cells from PBMCs, sampled from culture after CMV antigen stimulation. This clonotype was sampled from a human donor in good health (CMV status not recorded). Some clones in this sample may be carry-over from other donors' samples. CDR3 amino acids: CASSWDRGDQETQYF. Here the CDR3 DNA reads TGCGCCAGCAGCTGGGATCGGGGGGACCAAGAGACCCAGTACTTC.